This T cell receptor beta chain was sequenced for a study of T cells in localized non-small cell lung cancer (dated by TCRdb to between 2020 and 2021). Background on the whole study: Comparing tumors with uninvolved tumor-adjacent lungs, the study looked at the T cell repertoires of 200 to 250 patients with early-stage NSCLC. Of the NSCLC patients, about 130 were male and about a hundred were female, and the mean age was approximately 66 years. The cohort comprised approximately 240 treatment-naïve NSCLC patients with resected, localized lung tumors.

With respect to this clone: Its antigen has not been determined. The sample holds no much larger clone one base away, and base qualities are not on file.

At diagnosis, tumor, uninvolved tumor-adjacent lung and peripheral blood were collected and then preserved as a mix of FFPE and fresh-frozen material. Blood samples were analyzed as peripheral blood mononuclear cells for TCR repertoire profiling. What the research found in general, with its limitations: Multi-region tumor sequencing was not performed, so intratumor heterogeneity could not be excluded. Of the top 100 tumor clones, a median of roughly 56 were detected in paired uninvolved adjacent lung; 28 were also among that lung's top 100. Uninvolved tumor-adjacent lung showed the highest T cell clonality, higher than tumor, which suggests more focused antigenic responses in the uninvolved tumor-adjacent lung. Longer overall survival was associated with higher blood T cell density, whereas shorter survival was associated with higher adjacent-lung clonality. Since the design was exploratory, TCR variables were selected using unadjusted p-values with no false-discovery rate correction.

Taken from cysteine to phenylalanine, the CDR3 has 14 residues. Left in the record is the CDR3 DNA by itself, 42 bases read in frame from the first base. The junction shows trimming of 7 bases on V and 0 bases on J, plus 12 bases between the germline ends. From a lookup of the germline V gene (reference sequence), CDR1 and CDR2 are LNHDA and SQIVND. The immunoSEQ Assay was used to sequence TCR beta CDR3 regions from DNA. Concerning the study's data processing: T cell density was computed as TCR beta template counts normalized to usable DNA estimated by amplifying housekeeping genes. Richness was estimated using the preseqR package, with extrapolation to 400,000 templates for PBMC samples and to 120,000 templates for tissue samples. Clonality was defined by subtracting Pielou's evenness from one. Differential abundance testing on productive amino-acid clonotypes, with a minimum total count of 5 and an alpha of 0.1, was used to identify tissue-enriched TCRs. The Jaccard Index and the Morisita Overlap Index were used to quantify repertoire overlap between compartments. GLIPH clustered TCR beta CDR3s with public tetramer-defined viral CDR3s; viral motifs required at least three viral sequences plus V-gene enrichment. This is the immuneACCESS table as TCRdb keeps it, with only in-frame sequences that have V and J called. A part of the clones is gone; compared with another copy, unresolved V genes explain less than half, and the rest is unexplained. Clone size and V and J calls were adopted from that table, with D and trimming inferred from the DNA. For this sample the table gives about 31,000 clones, of which approximately 94% were detected only once. The ten largest clonotypes hold roughly 0.73% of the sample.

The sequences come from peripheral blood, collected before any cancer treatment. This clonotype was obtained from a woman aged 35-75 years with stage I lung adenocarcinoma. The chain couples TRBV19 to TRBJ1-1; 5 matching bases give a weak D call of TRBD1. For the CDR3, the sequence is CASKGSRLNTEAFF. The DNA sequence is TGTGCCAGTAAGGGGAGCAGATTGAACACTGAAGCTTTCTTT.